These 30 T cell receptor beta chains came from one sample sequenced in a study of blood T cell repertoires in COVID-19. This table comes from immunoSEQ multiplex PCR, and its TCRdb copy is limited to in-frame clones, with some not included. The profile shows approximately 210,000 clones, roughly four fifths of them singletons. Sequencing input: PBMCs or T cells enriched from blood (not recorded which). These receptors were taken from a middle-aged man who had recovered from COVID-19.

The chain carries TRBV10-3 and TRBJ1-6; D unresolved. In germline, CDR1 is ENHRY, CDR2 SYGVKD. This CDR3 has 12 residues. V shed 9 bases and J shed 9 bases, with 12 bases lying between them. CDR3 DNA sequence: TGTGCCATTAAGGAGTACGGTTCACCCCTCCACTTT. Residues: CAIKEYGSPLHF.

The gene calls are TRBV5-5 and TRBJ2-7; weak D call: TRBD2 (6 bases). Germline values: CDR1 SGHKS, CDR2 YYEKEE (reference sequence). The CDR3 extends over 14 amino acids. Trimming removed 1 base from V and 5 bases from J, with 13 bases in between. CDR3 bases: TGTGCCAGCAGCTTGAATTCATGGGAGGACGAGCAGTACGTC. Amino acid sequence: CASSLNSWEDEQYV.

This sequence joins TRBV2 and TRBJ1-1; no clear D gene. The CDR3 extends over 12 amino acids. Germline CDR1 SNHLY, CDR2 FYNNEI. Trimming stripped 4 bases from V and 3 bases from J, with 6 bases between. In nucleotides, the CDR3 is TGTGCCAGCAGTGTCCCCGACACTGAAGCTTTCTTT. It yields the protein CASSVPDTEAFF.

The chain employs TRBV7-2 and TRBJ2-3; a possible D gene is TRBD2 (5 bases). Germline V CDR1 and CDR2: SGHTA, FQGNSA. V dropped 5 bases and J dropped 4 bases, with 13 bases sitting between them. The CDR3 runs 14 residues. Written as DNA, the CDR3 is TGTGCCAGCAGCAAGACACTAGAGTCAGATACGCAGTATTTT. This sequence encodes CASSKTLESDTQYF.

J is TRBJ2-5 and V is TRBV6-5; no definite D call. Germline V gene lookup returns CDR1 MNHEY and CDR2 SVGAGI. The ends were cut back, 0 bases at V and 7 bases at J, with 12 bases in the middle. The CDR3 covers 14 residues. The CDR3, as DNA: TGTGCCAGCAGTTACTCTGTGGAGCCGGGGACCCAGTACTTC. Protein sequence: CASSYSVEPGTQYF.

The chain recombines TRBV5-1 with TRBJ1-5; 7 bases are shared with TRBD1. The CDR3 has 14 residues. The V gene's germline CDR1 is SGHRS and CDR2 YFSETQ. With V trimmed by 4 bases and J by 4 bases, 5 bases remained unmatched. The CDR3 DNA sequence: TGCGCCAGCAGCCCCGGACAGGAGAATCAGCCCCAGCATTTT. It encodes CASSPGQENQPQHF.

This chain connects TRBV18 to TRBJ2-3, with D maybe TRBD1 (5 bases). Per the germline V gene, CDR1 is KGHSH and CDR2 is LQKENI. The CDR3 loop spans 12 amino acids. V lost 3 bases and J lost 4, with 5 bases in between. In nucleotides, the CDR3 is TGTGCCAGCTCACCGGGGCCAGATACGCAGTATTTT. Protein sequence: CASSPGPDTQYF.

V gene TRBV20-1 combines with J gene TRBJ2-1; D not certain. The ends were cut back, 3 bases at V and 0 bases at J, with 9 bases in the middle. The CDR3 spans 14 residues. CDR1 DFQATT and CDR2 SNEGSKA come from the germline V gene (reference sequence). Here the CDR3 DNA reads TGCAGTGCTAGTCGAGCCGGCTCCTACAATGAGCAGTTCTTC. Protein sequence: CSASRAGSYNEQFF.

The chain links TRBV4-2 to TRBJ2-7; 13 bases match TRBD2. Germline values: CDR1 LGHNA, CDR2 YNFKEQ. This CDR3 spans 16 amino acids. The V and J ends lost 4 bases and 2 bases, in that order; junction bases with no gene match: 5. CDR3 sequence (DNA): TGTGCCAGCAGCCGTAGGACTAGCGGGGGTACCTACGAGCAGTACTTC. Translating it yields CASSRRTSGGTYEQYF.

This chain connects TRBV14 to TRBJ2-5; 10 nucleotides match TRBD1. CDR1 SGHDN and CDR2 FVKESK come from the germline V gene. The CDR3 runs to 15 residues. The trim removed 3 bases at V and 5 bases at J, leaving 6 bases unmatched. CDR3 amino acids: CASSHRPGQGETQYF. The CDR3 nucleotides read TGTGCCAGCAGCCACCGACCGGGACAGGGGGAGACCCAGTACTTC.

The chain recombines TRBV19 with TRBJ2-5; no definite D call. This CDR3 contains 15 residues. The germline gives CDR1 LNHDA, CDR2 SQIVND (reference sequence). V lost 0 bases and J 9 bases, leaving 17 bases between the germline ends. CDR3: CASSIDPVRVWAQYF. DNA for the CDR3: TGTGCCAGTAGTATAGATCCAGTCCGGGTTTGGGCCCAGTACTTC.

The J gene is TRBJ2-1, the V gene TRBV13; TRBD2 matches 15 bases. V lost 4 bases to trimming and J lost 8 bases; unmatched junction nucleotides: 15. The CDR3 runs 19 residues. Germline V gene data show CDR1 as PRHDT and CDR2 as FYEKMQ (reference sequence). CDR3 DNA: TGTGCCAGCAGCTCCCGGACTAGCGGGAGGGCCCAAAGTTTGGATGAGCAGTTCTTC. It specifies CASSSRTSGRAQSLDEQFF.

The chain has TRBV11-2 and TRBJ1-1; D is uncertain. Trimming stripped 2 bases from V and 6 bases from J, with 16 bases between. The germline gives CDR1 SGHAT, CDR2 FQNNGV. The CDR3 spans 15 residues. The CDR3 DNA reads as TGTGCCAGCAGCTTAACCCAGAGTCCCCGGGCTGAAGCTTTCTTT. Amino acid sequence: CASSLTQSPRAEAFF.

CDR3 loop: CASSVQGVSYEQYF. The CDR3 nucleotides read TGTGCCAGCAGCGTACAGGGGGTCTCCTACGAGCAGTACTTC. The V and J genes are TRBV5-6 and TRBJ2-7; TRBD1 matches at 8 bases. V gave up 4 bases and J gave up 0 bases; unmatched junction bases: 3. The CDR3 is 14 amino acids. Germline V gives CDR1 SGHDT, CDR2 YYEEEE.

The J gene is TRBJ1-1, the V gene TRBV29-1; D is undetermined. The CDR3 is made up of 12 amino acids. V lost 5 bases to trimming and J lost 4 bases, with 11 bases between them. Germline CDR1 is SQVTM and CDR2 is ANQGSEA. The CDR3 bases are TGCAGCGTTAATGCGGGTACCACTGAAGCTTTCTTT. Its translation is CSVNAGTTEAFF.

The chain employs TRBV28 and TRBJ2-4; maybe TRBD1 (5 bases). Germline values: CDR1 MDHEN, CDR2 SYDVKM. The V end was cut by 5 bases, the J end by 5 bases, with 7 bases between. The CDR3 has 12 amino acids. The CDR3 loop is CASSQGQNIQYF. CDR3 coding DNA: TGTGCCAGCAGTCAGGGTCAAAACATTCAGTACTTC.

This chain links TRBV9 with TRBJ2-2; D remains ambiguous. From germline, CDR1 is SGDLS and CDR2 YYNGEE. V lost 5 bases and J 5 bases, leaving 7 bases between the germline ends. The CDR3 totals 12 residues. In nucleotides, the CDR3 is TGTGCCAGCAGTCAACAGACCGGGGAGCTGTTTTTT. It is translated as CASSQQTGELFF.

CDR3: CASSDSQWEGEQYF. For the CDR3, the DNA is TGTGCCAGCAGTGATTCCCAGTGGGAGGGGGAGCAGTACTTC. The V call is TRBV2, the J call TRBJ2-7; TRBD2 matches at 7 bases. The CDR3 length is 14 residues. Germline V gene sequence: CDR1 SNHLY, CDR2 FYNNEI. With 3 bases clipped from V and 7 bases from J, the junction kept 9 bases outside the gene matches.

The chain couples TRBV18 to TRBJ1-5; TRBD1 might be the D (5 bases). CDR3 length equals 14 residues. Germline assignment: CDR1 KGHSH and CDR2 LQKENI. The V end lost 3 bases, the J end lost 7 bases, and 13 bases lay between the germline ends. CDR3 protein: CASSPDTFGQPQHF. The CDR3 coding sequence is TGTGCCAGCTCACCGGACACCTTTGGACAGCCCCAGCATTTT.

V gene TRBV5-6 combines with J gene TRBJ1-2; TRBD1 matches 7 bases. The CDR3 covers 14 residues. CDR1 is SGHDT, CDR2 YYEEEE, per germline. With 1 base clipped from V and 7 bases from J, the junction kept 7 bases outside the gene matches. CDR3 in DNA: TGTGCCAGCAGCTTGTCAGGGGGATCGGGTGGCTACACCTTC. It is translated as CASSLSGGSGGYTF.

J is TRBJ2-1 and V is TRBV25-1, with D perhaps matching TRBD2 (5 bases). The CDR3 totals 14 residues. With 8 bases removed from V and 2 bases from J, the gap between germline ends came to 13 bases. Germline V CDR1 and CDR2: MGHDK, SYGVNS. The CDR3 reads CASRGVGAYNEQFF. The CDR3 DNA is TGTGCCAGCCGTGGGGTCGGGGCCTACAATGAGCAGTTCTTC.

The chain uses TRBV5-6 and TRBJ1-2; tentatively, D is TRBD1 (5 bases). V dropped 0 bases and J dropped 4 bases, with 7 bases sitting between them. This CDR3 is built from 13 residues. Looked up from germline, CDR1 is SGHDT and CDR2 is YYEEEE. The DNA for the CDR3 is TGTGCCAGCAGCTTGGACAGGTCCTATGGCTACACCTTC. It encodes CASSLDRSYGYTF.

The genes are TRBV9 and TRBJ2-3; D is possibly TRBD1 (5 bases). Deletions cut 4 bases from V and 5 bases from J, with 11 bases between. This CDR3 comprises 13 residues. The germline V gene encodes CDR1 SGDLS and CDR2 YYNGEE. This CDR3 is CASSSKGIDTQYF. The CDR3 bases are TGTGCCAGCAGCAGCAAGGGGATAGATACGCAGTATTTT.

The chain uses TRBV6-6 and TRBJ2-7, with a tentative D call TRBD1 (6 bases). CDR1 and CDR2 (germline): MNHNY, SVGAGI (reference sequence). This CDR3 has 14 amino acids. Trimming stripped 5 bases from V and 3 bases from J, with 14 bases between. The CDR3 is CASSRSTGFYEQYF. The DNA for the CDR3 is TGTGCCAGCAGTCGATCGACAGGATTCTACGAGCAGTACTTC.

V usage is TRBV25-1 and J usage is TRBJ2-7; TRBD2 aligns across 9 bases. CDR1 and CDR2 from the germline V gene are MGHDK and SYGVNS. This CDR3 region has 14 residues. The V and J ends lost 4 bases and 6 bases, in that order; junction bases with no gene match: 7. This chain's CDR3 is CASSVSGRFSEQYF. In DNA, the CDR3 is TGTGCCAGCAGTGTTAGCGGGAGATTCTCCGAGCAGTACTTC.

The CDR3 coding sequence is TGTGCCAGCAGCTTGCGACAGGGGTTTGATACGCAGTATTTT. Its protein product is CASSLRQGFDTQYF. The chain uses TRBV5-6 and TRBJ2-3; 8 bases are shared with TRBD1. V lost 1 base to trimming and J lost 6 bases; unmatched junction nucleotides: 4. The germline CDR1 and CDR2 sequences are SGHDT and YYEEEE. The CDR3 is made up of 14 amino acids. Full variable domain (remainder filled in from reference TRBV5-6 and TRBJ2-3): DAGVTQSPTHLIKTRGQQVTLRCSPKSGHDTVSWYQQALGQGPQFIFQYYEEEERQRGNFPDRFSGHQFPNYSSELNVNALLLGDSALYLCASSLRQGFDTQYFGPGTRLTVL.

This rearrangement joins TRBV5-6 to TRBJ1-1; 9 bases line up with TRBD1. From germline, CDR1 is SGHDT and CDR2 YYEEEE. The CDR3 runs 13 residues. Trimming at V came to 4 bases and at J to 8 bases, leaving 6 bases not matched to a gene. CDR3 amino acids: CASSRTGVHEAFF. The CDR3 DNA is TGTGCCAGCAGCCGGACAGGGGTACACGAAGCTTTCTTT.

This chain uses TRBV4-3 with TRBJ2-3; TRBD2 matches 9 bases. Trimming took 1 base from V and 6 from J; bases not matched to a gene: 5. Per germline, CDR1 LGHNA and CDR2 YSLEER. CDR3 length: 15 amino acids. The CDR3 nucleotides are TGCGCCAGCAGCCAAGCTCTAGCGGGATTCGATACGCAGTATTTT. Protein product: CASSQALAGFDTQYF.

The V and J genes are TRBV28 and TRBJ1-2; D is undetermined. The V and J ends lost 3 bases and 4 bases respectively, with 12 bases between them. The CDR3 sequence is 14 residues long. CDR1 and CDR2 (germline): MDHEN, SYDVKM. Here the CDR3 reads CASSLSGSGYGYTF. CDR3 DNA sequence: TGTGCCAGCAGTTTGTCGGGGAGTGGCTATGGCTACACCTTC.

V usage is TRBV5-1 and J usage is TRBJ1-1, with TRBD1 matching over 9 bases. This CDR3 spans 17 amino acids. V lost 4 bases, J lost 0 bases, and 10 bases stayed unmatched. Per the germline V gene, CDR1 is SGHRS and CDR2 is YFSETQ. CDR3 amino acids: CASSRAGTGILNTEAFF. As DNA, the CDR3 is TGCGCCAGCAGCCGAGCCGGGACAGGGATTTTGAACACTGAAGCTTTCTTT.